This T cell receptor beta chain is drawn from a study of blood T cell repertoires in COVID-19. In the study overall: The origin of the acute and convalescent COVID-19 samples was the United States, Italy and Spain. PBMCs, B-cell-depleted T cells, or T cells provided the cDNA or gDNA that made up the material.

This CDR3 is 14 amino acids long. V lost 8 bases, J lost 7 bases, and 8 bases stayed unmatched. Germline V gene lookup returns CDR1 ENHRY and CDR2 SYGVKD. Authors' methods: Reference gene primer amplification in the assay estimated nucleated cell counts. Libraries were prepared by immunoSEQ multiplex PCR; TCRdb keeps only in-frame clonotypes and omits some of them. That table supplies the V and J calls and clone size; D and trimming were determined from the DNA. The table shows 200,000 or so clones, with roughly 80% occurring only once. This clonotype was sampled from a woman older than 75 with acute or convalescent COVID-19. The chain couples TRBV10-3 to TRBJ1-4, with 9 nucleotides matching TRBD1. The specimen sequenced was peripheral blood. The CDR3 nucleotides are TGTGCCATCGGCCGGACAGGGGAAGCTGAAAAACTGTTTTTT. Amino acids: CAIGRTGEAEKLFF.